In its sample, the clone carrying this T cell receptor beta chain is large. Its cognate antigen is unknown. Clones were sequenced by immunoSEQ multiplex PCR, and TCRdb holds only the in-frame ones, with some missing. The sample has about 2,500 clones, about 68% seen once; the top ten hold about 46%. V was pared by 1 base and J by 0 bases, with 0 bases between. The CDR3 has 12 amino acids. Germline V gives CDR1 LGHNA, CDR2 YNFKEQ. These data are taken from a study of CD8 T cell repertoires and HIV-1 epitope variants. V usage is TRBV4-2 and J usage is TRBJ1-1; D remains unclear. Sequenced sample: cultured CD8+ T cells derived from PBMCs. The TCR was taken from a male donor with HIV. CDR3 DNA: TGTGCCAGCAGCCAAGTGAACACTGAAGCTTTCTTT. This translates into CASSQVNTEAFF.